The sequence of this T cell receptor beta chain was determined in a study of cytomegalovirus exposure and HLA in healthy donors. This clone was detected only once. PCR amplification relied on 60 Vbeta primers (plus 13 Jbeta primers). The data were produced by immunoSEQ multiplex PCR, yet TCRdb's version contains in-frame clones alone and is incomplete. This sample has fewer than 250,000 clones, with approximately 80% found just once. V shed 4 bases and J shed 0 bases, with 14 bases lying between them. The CDR3 runs to 16 residues. CDR1 is MRHNA and CDR2 is SNTAGT in the germline V gene. The TCR sequence derives from a woman between 50 and 59 years old in good health and CMV-seropositive. This chain connects TRBV6-4 to TRBJ2-3; D uncertain. Sequenced: PBMCs. For the CDR3, the DNA is TGTGCCAGCAGTGTGGTCGGGTTCTCTAGCACAGATACGCAGTATTTT. Protein sequence: CASSVVGFSSTDTQYF.